The 20 T cell receptor beta chains reported below all come from one sample, sequenced in a study of T-cell reconstitution after alpha-beta-depleted transplantation in children. As it was prepared, the TCRbeta library received unique molecular identifiers. TCRdb re-called the PCR reads with MiXCR, one entry per CDR3 protein. Among approximately 200,000 distinct CDR3 sequences listed, about 15% were seen once. This specimen consisted of PBMCs from the stem cell graft donor, obtained from the stem cell graft. These receptors originate from a human donor who donated a stem cell graft to a child with acute lymphoblastic leukemia.

This clonotype showed up just once. The chain couples TRBV12-3 or TRBV12-4 to TRBJ1-1; D is undetermined. The V and J ends lost 6 bases and 0 bases respectively, with 14 bases between them. The CDR3 totals 15 residues. CDR3 protein: CASSLGYGVNTEAFF. CDR3 in DNA: TGTGCCAGCAGCCTCGGCTATGGTGTGAACACTGAAGCTTTCTTT.

Many counts were recorded for this clonotype. The rearrangement joins TRBV6-5 to TRBJ2-7, with 12 bases fitting TRBD2. Trimming cost V 2 bases and J 2 bases; bases outside gene matches: 13. From germline, CDR1 is MNHEY and CDR2 SVGAGI. The CDR3 consists of 19 residues. CDR3 amino acids: CASSYPDRRLAGGTYEQYF. CDR3 bases: TGTGCCAGCAGTTACCCGGACCGGCGGCTAGCGGGAGGGACCTACGAGCAGTACTTC.

J is TRBJ2-1 and V is TRBV2, with 9 positions matching TRBD1. The CDR3 contains 15 residues. The V segment lost 6 bases and the J segment 1 base; nucleotides outside the gene matches: 4. Looked up from germline, CDR1 is SNHLY and CDR2 is FYNNEI. CDR3 region: CASSRDRESYNEQFF. CDR3 nucleotides: TGTGCCAGCAGCCGGGACAGGGAGTCCTACAATGAGCAGTTCTTC.

This clonotype was found many times. The chain recombines TRBV12-3 or TRBV12-4 with TRBJ2-1, with 9 bases identical to TRBD1. CDR3 size: 15 residues. V lost 7 bases, J lost 2 bases, and 6 bases stayed unmatched. The DNA for the CDR3 is TGTGCCAGCACCCCGGGACAGGGCCCCTACAATGAGCAGTTCTTC. This encodes CASTPGQGPYNEQFF.

This clonotype showed up many times. V is TRBV20-1 and J is TRBJ2-7; D may be TRBD1 (6 bases). This CDR3 has 15 residues. The germline V and J ends were trimmed by 3 bases and 0 bases, with 15 bases remaining between them. Germline CDR1 and CDR2: DFQATT and SNEGSKA (reference sequence). CDR3 region: CSASLLDRSSYEQYF. CDR3 nucleotides: TGCAGTGCTAGCCTCCTGGACAGAAGCTCCTACGAGCAGTACTTC.

This clonotype was seen repeatedly, ten times or more. J is TRBJ2-7 and V is TRBV20-1, with 10 positions matching TRBD1. Germline V CDR1 and CDR2: DFQATT, SNEGSKA (reference sequence). This CDR3 is built from 13 residues. With 6 bases clipped from V and 4 bases from J, the junction kept 6 bases outside the gene matches. The CDR3 reads CSAETGGGYEQYF. The CDR3 bases are TGCAGTGCCGAGACAGGGGGCGGGTACGAGCAGTACTTC.

This clonotype was found many times. The V and J genes are TRBV29-1 and TRBJ2-7, with D possibly being TRBD2 (6 bases). V lost 6 bases, J lost 6 bases, and 12 bases lay in between. Germline V gives CDR1 SQVTM, CDR2 ANQGSEA. The CDR3 sequence is 11 residues long. CDR3 region: CSVLTRIEQYF. The CDR3 nucleotides read TGCAGCGTGCTGACTAGAATCGAGCAGTACTTC.

As for this clonotype: A clone one base away is much larger, so this may be a read error. J is TRBJ2-7 and V is TRBV5-6; tentative D call: TRBD2 (5 bases). The germline gives CDR1 SGHDT, CDR2 YYEEEE. The V end lost 4 bases, the J end lost 3 bases, and 17 bases lay between the germline ends. CDR3 length: 15 amino acids. This chain's CDR3 is CASSPRGETHYEQYF. CDR3 nucleotides: TGTGCCAGCAGCCCCCGTGGGGAGACCCACTACGAGCAGTACTTC. The whole variable domain, filled in from reference TRBV5-6 and TRBJ2-7, reads DAGVTQSPTHLIKTRGQQVTLRCSPKSGHDTVSWYQQALGQGPQFIFQYYEEEERQRGNFPDRFSGHQFPNYSSELNVNALLLGDSALYLCASSPRGETHYEQYFGPGTRLTVT.

This clonotype was counted at least ten times. The CDR3 DNA is TGCGCCAGCAGCATTAACCTAGGCGACACCGGGGAGCTGTTTTTT. This encodes CASSINLGDTGELFF. V is TRBV5-1 and J is TRBJ2-2; D not resolved. Trimming stripped 4 bases from V and 3 bases from J, with 13 bases between. Germline CDR1 SGHRS, CDR2 YFSETQ. The CDR3 has 15 amino acids.

The table lists this clonotype with many counts. The V and J genes are TRBV6-1 and TRBJ2-7; 7 positions agree with TRBD2. Germline CDR1 MNHNS, CDR2 SASEGT. The V gene end was trimmed by 6 bases and the J gene end by 3 bases; junction bases not matched to a gene: 17. The CDR3 spans 17 residues. CDR3 region: CASSLSLRAGVIYEQYF. DNA of the CDR3: TGTGCCAGCAGCCTATCCTTAAGGGCGGGAGTAATCTACGAGCAGTACTTC.

This chain connects TRBV24-1 to TRBJ1-1, with D tentatively TRBD1 (6 bases). V was clipped by 5 bases and J by 1 base, with 10 bases between them. Per germline, CDR1 KGHDR and CDR2 SFDVKD. This CDR3 spans 14 amino acids. The CDR3 loop is CATSGRGKNTEAFF. The CDR3 region has the DNA TGTGCCACCAGTGGCAGGGGAAAGAACACTGAAGCTTTCTTT.

This clonotype was recorded at least ten times. The V gene is TRBV29-1, the J gene TRBJ2-3, with 11 bases lining up with TRBD2. Germline CDR1 reads SQVTM; CDR2 reads ANQGSEA. The CDR3 length is 16 residues. The J segment lost 4 bases and the V segment lost 4 bases, leaving 10 bases of the junction unmatched. CDR3 protein: CSVGFVAGGVSDTQYF. For the CDR3, the DNA is TGCAGCGTTGGTTTCGTAGCGGGAGGGGTCTCAGATACGCAGTATTTT.

This clonotype was recorded at least ten times. This chain uses TRBV2 with TRBJ2-5, with no clear D. The CDR3 is 13 residues long. V dropped 8 bases and J dropped 7 bases, with 17 bases sitting between them. Germline CDR1 reads SNHLY; CDR2 reads FYNNEI. CDR3 DNA: TGTGCCAGCTCCAAGGCCACTGTAGGGACCCAGTACTTC. Protein product: CASSKATVGTQYF.

The sample holds many counts of this clonotype. The chain is built from TRBV12-3 or TRBV12-4 and TRBJ2-5; D unclear. The CDR3 has 12 amino acids. The germline V and J ends were trimmed by 5 bases and 2 bases, with 6 bases remaining between them. For the CDR3, the DNA is TGTGCCAGCAGTCAAAGACAAGAGACCCAGTACTTC. It is translated as CASSQRQETQYF.

This clonotype was counted at least ten times. The J gene is TRBJ2-5, the V gene TRBV5-5; no firm D call. V dropped 4 bases and J dropped 3 bases, with 13 bases sitting between them. There are 14 residues in the CDR3. Per the germline V gene, CDR1 is SGHKS and CDR2 is YYEKEE (reference sequence). The CDR3 protein is CASSTLDREETQYF. DNA for the CDR3: TGTGCCAGCAGCACACTCGACCGAGAAGAGACCCAGTACTTC. Complete variable domain (other parts from reference TRBV5-5 and TRBJ2-5): DAGVTQSPTHLIKTRGQQVTLRCSPISGHKSVSWYQQVLGQGPQFIFQYYEKEERGRGNFPDRFSARQFPNYSSELNVNALLLGDSALYLCASSTLDREETQYFGPGTRLLVL.

At least ten counts were recorded for this clonotype. This chain connects TRBV30 to TRBJ2-1, with D perhaps matching TRBD2 (5 bases). V lost 4 bases, J lost 7 bases, and 17 bases lay in between. Germline CDR1 reads GTSNPN; CDR2 reads SVGIG (reference sequence). This CDR3 spans 14 amino acids. The CDR3 nucleotides are TGTGCCTGGAAACAGCAGAAACTAGGAAATGAGCAGTTCTTC. It codes for CAWKQQKLGNEQFF.

This clonotype was detected ten times or more. The CDR3 loop is CASSRTQGEDQPQHF. The CDR3 region has the DNA TGCGCCAGCAGCCGGACTCAGGGGGAGGATCAGCCCCAGCATTTT. This chain joins TRBV4-1 and TRBJ1-5, with 7 bases matching TRBD1. The trim removed 4 bases at V and 5 bases at J, leaving 8 bases unmatched. Germline CDR1 and CDR2: MGHRA and YSYEKL. This CDR3 is built from 15 residues.

This clonotype was detected ten times or more. The rearrangement links TRBV5-1 to TRBJ2-5; 8 bases match TRBD2. The germline gives CDR1 SGHRS, CDR2 YFSETQ. This CDR3 is built from 14 residues. With 4 bases clipped from V and 4 bases from J, the junction kept 6 bases outside the gene matches. This chain's CDR3 is CASSQPGTRETQYF. The CDR3 DNA is TGCGCCAGCAGCCAACCCGGGACTAGAGAGACCCAGTACTTC.

This clonotype showed up just a few times. The V call is TRBV25-1, the J call TRBJ2-1, with D hard to call. The CDR3 covers 15 residues. Germline CDR1 is MGHDK and CDR2 is SYGVNS. The V and J ends lost 3 bases and 6 bases respectively, with 15 bases between them. The CDR3 spells CASSEARSTPNEQFF. The DNA for the CDR3 is TGTGCCAGCAGTGAGGCGAGATCTACCCCCAATGAGCAGTTCTTC.

This clonotype was detected only a few times. The chain employs TRBV10-3 and TRBJ2-6, with D perhaps being TRBD1 or TRBD2 (5 bases each). Germline CDR1 reads ENHRY; CDR2 reads SYGVKD. This CDR3 is 15 amino acids long. V was trimmed by 3 bases and J by 2 bases, leaving 8 bases between them. The CDR3 bases are TGTGCCATCAGTGATCTGGGGGCTGGGGCCAACGTCCTGACTTTC. Translating it yields CAISDLGAGANVLTF.